Described below is a single T cell receptor beta chain sequence and its context. Its antigen is unknown. A read error may produce the germline difference seen at one junction end. These data originate in a study of cytomegalovirus exposure and HLA in healthy donors listed by TCRdb under 2017. As for the study more broadly: An earlier analysis of some 600 of the donors reported approximately 260 Gb of sequence data and 95 million to 130 million unique TCR beta sequences obtained from about 179 million T cells. Approximately 330 gigabases of sequencing data and 70 million to 100 million unique TCR sequences made up an early release that covered nearly 650 HLA-typed donors. Among the 398 genotyped donors, approximately 81% belonged to the genetic ancestry cluster associated with self-reported Caucasian donors. The aim of the study was to test whether cataloging public T cell receptors could identify signatures of past pathogen exposure. Using immunosequencing, the study profiled T cell repertoires from fewer than 850 subjects and related those repertoires to cytomegalovirus serostatus. A separate validation cohort of over a hundred different subjects was used in addition to the roughly 700-subject first cohort. To predict cytomegalovirus infection status, the study combined high-throughput TCR immunosequencing, statistical association of individual TCRs with disease status, and machine learning. In a later analysis, previously published TCR beta repertoires from several hundred donors were re-analyzed and high-resolution HLA genotyping was added so that TCR occurrence patterns could be studied. The later analysis used no new phenotypic data to find candidate immune exposures, relying instead on TCR beta sequences and their occurrence across donors. To decide whether each TCR beta V gene segment behaved as functional or pseudogenic, an earlier analysis of some 600 of the donors relied on high-throughput TCR beta sequencing. Donor age, sex, ethnicity and CMV serostatus were compiled alongside the repertoire data. A later genetic analysis took genome-wide SNP genotypes for 398 of the 666 donors and used that subset as a discovery cohort. Every discovery cohort repertoire had been produced on one sequencing platform. HLA typing covered class I and class II loci at four-digit resolution. Typing coverage differed by locus: A, B, C, DRB1 and DQB1 were typed in roughly 620-630 donors, DQA1 in 522, DPA1 in around 600, and DPB1 in roughly 450. Roughly 5 DR-DQ haplotypes were handled as single units for association and clustering because linkage in the cohort was strong. Among 398 genotyped donors of the cohort, an average of around 250,000 unique TCR beta nucleotide sequences was sequenced per donor, of which about 19% were non-productive.

In total, 500 to 700 healthy bone marrow donors made up the cohort. All cohort members were sampled while nominally healthy, although unrecorded immune exposures were likely present. The donor was CMV seronegative and was included in the group of around 320 seronegative cohort members. Every donor gave a peripheral blood sample, and the peripheral blood mononuclear cells from that sample were used for TCR beta sequencing. Genomic DNA extraction from the blood cell samples was performed with the Qiagen DNeasy Blood Extraction Kit. The CDR1 and CDR2 encoded by the germline V gene (reference sequence) are SEHNR and FQNEAQ. From the cysteine up to the phenylalanine, the CDR3 has a length of 13 residues. The only DNA kept is the CDR3, 39 bases in frame from the first base. Library construction relied on the immunoSEQ multiplex PCR assay. The multiplex PCR relied on a mix of 60 forward primers for TCR Vbeta segments and 13 reverse primers for TCR Jbeta segments. The CDR3 region of rearranged TCR beta genes was amplified from genomic DNA by a multiplex PCR assay. On the Illumina HiSeq System, the amplified TCR beta libraries were sequenced as 87-base-pair reads. In the authors' own workflow: In a later analysis, around 80 million unique TCR beta chains were counted across the approximately 640 repertoires, and roughly 11 million of these chains were shared by at least two donors. Raw reads were error-corrected and collapsed into unique sequences by a nearest-neighbor algorithm in which closely related sequences were merged to remove PCR and sequencing errors. To assign V, D and J gene segments, CDR3 sequences were aligned to IMGT reference sequences. For a sequence to be retained, at least a six-nucleotide match to both a V gene segment and a J gene segment was required. A rearrangement was called productive if the CDR3 had no stop codons and remained in frame with V and J, and every other rearrangement was called non-productive. Following IMGT convention, CDR3 was defined as the stretch from the second conserved V-encoded cysteine up to the conserved J-encoded phenylalanine. The earlier analysis of about 640 of the donors excluded any sequence lacking an unambiguous match to a single V gene segment. An earlier analysis of approximately 590 of the donors called V segments functional above 56.7% productive rearrangements and segregating when the between-donor standard deviation exceeded 5%. A statistical classification framework was built for diagnosing cytomegalovirus status from the catalog of TCR beta chain sequences. In a later analysis, V and J genes were assigned by comparing TCR nucleotide sequences against IMGT/GENE-DB human TR gene sequences. A later analysis assigned CDR3 sequences and most-parsimonious VDJ recombination scenarios with the TCRdist pipeline. In a later analysis, each TCR beta chain was defined by its CDR3 amino acid sequence together with its V-gene family, and reads without a unique V-gene family were excluded. In a later analysis, a few hundred highly shared, low-generation-probability nucleotide sequences were removed to address suspected cross-contamination and a sequencing artifact. In a later analysis, a clonal expansion index was calculated for each public chain from normalized within-repertoire ranks of inferred template counts. Generation probabilities in a later analysis came from a VDJ recombination model fitted to out-of-frame rearrangements, and those results were checked against IGoR. In a later analysis, hypergeometric tests were used to score TCR-TCR, TCR-HLA and TCR-CMV co-occurrence, with a repertoire-size bias correction applied to TCR pairs. In a later analysis, false discovery rates were estimated by permuting HLA or CMV assignments 20 times. In a later analysis, co-occurring TCRs were grouped using DBSCAN, with TCRdist sequence similarity added in when clustering inside HLA-allele-positive subsets. Repertoires with fewer than 30,000 or more than 120,000 public chains, plus five repertoires with anomalous nucleotide sharing, were excluded from co-occurrence clustering. The immuneACCESS repertoire file appears here via TCRdb, limited to in-frame rearrangements. These files lack a portion of the clones; in checked studies, under half of the deficit traces to unresolved V genes, and the cause of the others is not known. For V, J and clone size, that table is used; D and trimming come from the DNA. Here the sample has roughly 170,000 clones; 75% to 85% occur a single time. In total, the top ten clones hold about 2.2% of the sample.

Results and caveats for the whole study, not just this receptor: In the study, approximately 160 TCR beta chains were listed as associated with cytomegalovirus. A group of highly shared sequence variants was considered likely to be a technical artifact of the sequencing pipeline. CMV serostatus was the only immune exposure information available for the cohort. Most CMV-associated TCR beta chains appeared to be HLA-restricted in a later analysis, and the HLA associations seemed to be driven largely by CMV exposure. A further reported finding was that TCR beta sequences accurately predicted the HLA-A and HLA-B alleles for most subjects in the first cohort. A later analysis found that TCR association rates varied across HLA loci, with DRB1 alleles showing the most associated TCRs and HLA-C alleles the fewest. A few of the identified cytomegalovirus-associated TCR beta chains were confirmed in vitro to be specific for cytomegalovirus antigens. An association between a missense DCLRE1C variant and V-gene and J-gene trimming of TCR beta chains was found in a later genetic analysis and replicated in an independent cohort. A later analysis associated 15,000 to 20,000 TCR beta sequences with specific HLA alleles at a false discovery rate of 0.05. Correlated functional status among segregating V segments might be attributable to linkage disequilibrium, but an unknown experimental factor could not be ruled out. The presence/absence analyses assumed that sequencing depth was roughly uniform across donors, and that assumption may not be true. In an earlier analysis of approximately 590 of the donors, most TCR beta V segments were observed in productive rearrangements about 87% or about 30% of the time, broadly matching IMGT annotations. In both the original and validation cohorts, the classifier was reported to diagnose cytomegalovirus status with high specificity and sensitivity. The authors suggested that the approach could potentially be generalized to other disease states and immunological phenotypes. In a later genetic analysis, fewer N-insertions in productive TCRs were reported among donors in an Asian-associated ancestry cluster than the approximately 710-donor mean. Strong co-occurrence of HLA alleles, especially DR and DQ, made assigning TCR associations to individual alleles difficult. Seventeen rarely observed V segments, including chromosome 9 orphons, were excluded from the earlier analysis of about 600 of the donors because counts were too low. Only TCR beta chains were sequenced in this cohort, and the absence of alpha or paired-chain data limited detectable features. Some IMGT-functional V segments, including TRBV6-2 and TRBV6-3, could not be told apart with the 87-base-pair reads, so those segments were excluded. Across donors, most TCR sequences were observed very rarely, whereas some public TCRs were present in many individuals. According to a later analysis, parvovirus B19, influenza, CMV and Epstein-Barr virus appeared linked to several top co-occurrence clusters. In a later analysis, HLA-associated TCR beta chains showed more clonal expansion and lower generation probabilities than non-associated chains that were equally common. Because HLA typing was unavailable for some donors at each locus, only the typed subset was used in association tests.

Recombination linked TRBV7-9 to TRBJ1-2; TRBD1 is a possible D gene, resting on 6 matching bases. What was sequenced was PBMCs. The sequence was obtained from a woman aged 25 to 39 in good health and CMV-seronegative. The CDR3 amino acid sequence is: CSSSLRGNYGYTF. The DNA sequence follows: TGTTCCAGCAGCTTGAGGGGGAACTATGGCTACACCTTC.